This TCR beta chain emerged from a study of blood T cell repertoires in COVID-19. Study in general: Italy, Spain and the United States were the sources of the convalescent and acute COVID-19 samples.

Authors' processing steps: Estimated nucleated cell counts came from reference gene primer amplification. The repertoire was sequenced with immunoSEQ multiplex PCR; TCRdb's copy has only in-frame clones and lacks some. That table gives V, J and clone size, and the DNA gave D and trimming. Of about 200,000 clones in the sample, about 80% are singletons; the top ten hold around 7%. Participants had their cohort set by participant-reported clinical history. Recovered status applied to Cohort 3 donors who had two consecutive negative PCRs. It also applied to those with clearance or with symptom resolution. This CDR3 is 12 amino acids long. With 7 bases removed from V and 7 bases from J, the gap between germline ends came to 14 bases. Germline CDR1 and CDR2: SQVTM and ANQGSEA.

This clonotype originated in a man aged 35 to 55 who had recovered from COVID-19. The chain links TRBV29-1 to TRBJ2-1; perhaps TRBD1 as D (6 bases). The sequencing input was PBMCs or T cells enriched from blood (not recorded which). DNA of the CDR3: TGCAGCGGTAGAACAGGGTTTAATGAGCAGTTCTTC. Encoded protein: CSGRTGFNEQFF.